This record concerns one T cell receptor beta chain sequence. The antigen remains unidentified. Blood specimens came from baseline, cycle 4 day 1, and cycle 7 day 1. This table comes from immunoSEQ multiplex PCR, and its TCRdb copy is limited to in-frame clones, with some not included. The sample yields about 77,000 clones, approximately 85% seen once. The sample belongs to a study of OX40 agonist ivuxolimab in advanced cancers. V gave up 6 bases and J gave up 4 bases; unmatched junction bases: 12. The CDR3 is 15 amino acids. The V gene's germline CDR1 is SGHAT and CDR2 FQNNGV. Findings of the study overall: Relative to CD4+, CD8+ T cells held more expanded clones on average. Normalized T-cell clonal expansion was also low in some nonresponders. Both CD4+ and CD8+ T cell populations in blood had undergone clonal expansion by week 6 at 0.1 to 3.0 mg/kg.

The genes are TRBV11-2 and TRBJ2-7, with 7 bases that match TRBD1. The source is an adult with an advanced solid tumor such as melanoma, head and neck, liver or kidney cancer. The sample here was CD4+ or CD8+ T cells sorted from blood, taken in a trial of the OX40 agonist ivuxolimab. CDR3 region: CASRKTRGQPYEQYF. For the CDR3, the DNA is TGTGCCAGCAGGAAAACCCGGGGACAGCCTTACGAGCAGTACTTC.